These 16 T cell receptor beta chains share one sample of origin, sequenced in a study of tumor-infiltrating lymphocytes in primary liver carcinoma. The authors made TCR beta cDNA from roughly 480 ng total RNA with a constant-region primer. ARM-PCR was slightly modified, and three nested multiplex PCR rounds with it gave rise to the TCR beta libraries. Rounds one and two of PCR, each of roughly 10 cycles, were primed with TRBV1-TRBV30 forward primers and a C-beta reverse primer. TCRdb analysed the multiplex PCR reads with MiXCR anew, one entry per CDR3 protein. The table lists tens of thousands of distinct CDR3 sequences, around 70% of them singletons. Unsorted bulk tissue (about 20-32 mg) underwent RNA and DNA co-extraction. The specimen was liver tumor tissue from sampling region 1. This sample's subset: tumor region T1, superior pole. The receptors originated from a man aged 40-55 years with primary liver carcinoma and hepatitis B virus infection.

The CDR3 nucleotides are TGTGCCAGCATCTCCACAGGGGGCACTGAAGCTTTCTTT. As protein: CASISTGGTEAFF. J is TRBJ1-1 and V is TRBV6-2 or TRBV6-3; 8 bases are shared with TRBD1. V shed 7 bases, J shed 4 bases, and the junction held 5 bases outside the gene matches. Per germline, CDR1 MNHEY and CDR2 SVGEGT. The length of the CDR3 is 13 residues.

A single count supports this clonotype. One base away lies a much larger clone, so this may be a sequencing read error. The J gene is TRBJ1-3, the V gene TRBV30; D not resolved. V was cut by 0 bases and J by 2 bases, with 8 bases left in between. Per the germline V gene, CDR1 is GTSNPN and CDR2 is SVGIG (reference sequence). CDR3 length equals 14 residues. CDR3 coding DNA: TGTGCCTGGAGTGTTCATGGGGCTGGAAACACCATATATTTT. As protein: CAWSVHGAGNTIYF.

Concerning this clonotype: The junction and the germline gene differ at one end; a read error may be behind it. V and J are TRBV30 and TRBJ2-1, with D possibly being TRBD2 (5 bases). Germline CDR1 reads GTSNPN; CDR2 reads SVGIG (reference sequence). CDR3 length: 12 residues. The CDR3 region is CAWDPGENEQLF. CDR3 coding DNA: TGTGCCTGGGACCCCGGGGAAAATGAGCAGTTATTC.

With regard to this clonotype: The conserved phenylalanine or tryptophan normally closing the CDR3 is absent here, so this likely arose from a read error. The gene calls are TRBV29-1 and TRBJ2-1; the match to TRBD2 covers 8 bases. CDR1 is SQVTM, CDR2 ANQGSEA, per germline. CDR3 length: 14 residues. Germline trimming cut 3 bases from V and 8 bases from J; bases unmatched to any gene: 9. Written as DNA, the CDR3 is TGCAGCGTTGATGGGTTTAGCGGGATGGATGAGCAGTTCTTA. It translates to CSVDGFSGMDEQFL.

As regards this clonotype: An end of the junction does not agree with germline; a read error may underlie this. The chain recombines TRBV4-2 with TRBJ1-5; D is unclear. The CDR3 is 15 amino acids. Germline CDR1 and CDR2: LGHNA and YNFKEQ. The CDR3 loop is CASSPGGSDNQPQHF. The CDR3 region has the DNA TGCGCCAGCAGCCCTGGAGGGAGTGACAATCAGCCCCAGCATTTT.

This clonotype was found once. Germline is not matched at one junction end, which may reflect a read error. This rearrangement joins TRBV12-3 or TRBV12-4 to TRBJ1-5; a weak D match, TRBD1 (5 bases). The CDR3 runs 14 residues. Here the CDR3 reads CARSFGQGEGPQHF. CDR3 in DNA: TGTGCCAGGAGTTTTGGGCAGGGCGAGGGGCCCCAGCACTTT.

This clonotype was observed at least ten times. The rearrangement uses TRBV10-2 and TRBJ2-1; perhaps TRBD2 as D (5 bases). Per germline, CDR1 WSHSY and CDR2 SAAADI. V dropped 2 bases and J dropped 6 bases, with 8 bases sitting between them. The CDR3 consists of 13 residues. The CDR3 DNA sequence: TGCGCCAGCAGTGAGCACGGGATCAATGAGCAGTTCTTC. Translation: CASSEHGINEQFF.

This clonotype showed up just a few times. The germline gene is not matched at one end of the junction; a read error may be the cause. This sequence joins TRBV7-6 and TRBJ2-1; no clear D gene. The V gene's germline CDR1 is SGHVS and CDR2 FNYEAQ. The CDR3 runs to 11 residues. The CDR3 DNA follows: TGTGCCAGCAGCTTAGTGGATGAGCAGTTATTC. Its translation is CASSLVDEQLF.

This chain joins TRBV11-2 and TRBJ2-2, with 7 positions matching TRBD2. The J segment lost 2 bases and the V segment lost 0 bases, leaving 3 bases of the junction unmatched. From germline, CDR1 is SGHAT and CDR2 FQNNGV. The CDR3 length is 16 residues. As DNA, the CDR3 is TGTGCCAGCAGCTTAGAGGCAGCGGGAAACACCGGGGAGCTGTTTTTT. Amino acids: CASSLEAAGNTGELFF.

V and J are TRBV4-1 and TRBJ1-5; D unresolved. V was cut by 3 bases and J by 7 bases, with 16 bases left in between. CDR1 and CDR2 from the germline V gene are MGHRA and YSYEKL. The CDR3 consists of 15 residues. CDR3 sequence: CASSHDIVGWQPQHF. The CDR3 DNA follows: TGCGCCAGCAGCCATGATATCGTAGGGTGGCAGCCCCAGCATTTT.

Regarding this clonotype: This clone may be a read error of a much larger clone one base away. The chain is built from TRBV28 and TRBJ2-3, with TRBD1 as a possible D gene (6 bases). The germline V gene has CDR1 MDHEN and CDR2 SYDVKM. There are 14 residues in the CDR3. The DNA for the CDR3 is TGTGCCAGCAGCCCCCAGGGGTCAACAGATAGGCAGTATTTT. It encodes CASSPQGSTDRQYF. The complete variable domain, with remaining parts taken from reference TRBV28 and TRBJ2-3, reads DVKVTQSSRYLVKRTGEKVFLECVQDMDHENMFWYRQDPGLGLRLIYFSYDVKMKEKGDIPEGYSVSREKKERFSLILESASTNQTSMYLCASSPQGSTDRQYFGPGTRLTVL.

J is TRBJ2-1 and V is TRBV4-2; perhaps TRBD2 as D (6 bases). The CDR3 has 16 amino acids. The V gene's germline CDR1 is LGHNA and CDR2 YNFKEQ. The V gene lost 8 bases and the J gene lost 2 bases, with 19 bases spanning the gap. CDR3: CASCPTSGIPYNEQFF. CDR3 coding DNA: TGTGCCAGCTGCCCGACTAGTGGGATCCCCTACAATGAGCAGTTCTTC.

Points on this clonotype: Germline is not matched at one junction end, which may reflect a read error. The rearrangement uses TRBV10-3 and TRBJ2-1; D tentatively reads TRBD1 or TRBD2 (5 bases each). The CDR3 has 13 amino acids. Germline CDR1 ENHRY, CDR2 SYGVKD. DNA for the CDR3: TGTGCCTTCAGCCGTGTCAGGGAGAATGAGCAGTTCTTC. Amino acids: CAFSRVRENEQFF.

This clonotype came up a few times. Just one base apart from a much larger clone, this may be a read error. The CDR3: CANSEWVYEQYF. The CDR3 bases are TGTGCCAACAGTGAATGGGTTTACGAGCAGTACTTC. The chain uses TRBV6-1 and TRBJ2-7; no clear D. This CDR3 spans 12 amino acids. Germline CDR1 and CDR2: MNHNS and SASEGT.

With respect to this clonotype: Relative to the germline gene, one junction end is altered; a read error may explain this. The gene calls are TRBV4-2 and TRBJ1-4; D is perhaps TRBD1 (5 bases). The CDR3 has 15 residues. CDR1 and CDR2 (germline): LGHNA, YNFKEQ. The CDR3 loop is CARSQAGPRNEKLFF. As DNA, the CDR3 is TGTGCCAGGAGCCAAGCGGGACCGCGGAATGAAAAACTGTTTTTT.

Details on this clonotype: Germline and junction disagree at one end, which may indicate a read error. The chain carries TRBV14 and TRBJ1-1; D not resolved. The CDR3 length is 12 residues. Germline V gene data show CDR1 as SGHDN and CDR2 as FVKESK. The CDR3 DNA follows: TGTGGCAGCAGCCAAGACCGGGCTGAAGTTTCCTTT. Translated: CGSSQDRAEVSF. Supplemented by reference TRBV14 and TRBJ1-1, the full variable domain reads EAGVTQFPSHSVIEKGQTVTLRCDPISGHDNLYWYRRVMGKEIKFLLHFVKESKQDESGMPNNRFLAERTGGTYSTLKVQPAELEDSGVYFCGSSQDRAEVSFGQGTRLTVV.